The clone carrying this T cell receptor (beta chain) showed up many times. There are 15 residues in the CDR3. Trimming cost V 2 bases and J 6 bases, with 11 bases left between them. CDR1 MNHEY and CDR2 SMNVEV come from the germline V gene (reference sequence). Original processing methods: Cell counts per sample came from amplifying reference gene primers. TCRdb's copy holds only in-frame clones and misses some; the assay was immunoSEQ multiplex PCR. Clone size and V and J calls were adopted from that table, with D and trimming inferred from the DNA. The sample carries about 270,000 clones, around 89% recorded once. This entry is derived from a study of blood T cell repertoires in COVID-19. Study-level background: COVID-19 samples from acute and convalescent phases originated in the United States, Italy and Spain. In each case, the material was cDNA or gDNA derived from T cells, B-cell-depleted T cells, or PBMCs.

Individuals aged roughly 18 to 90 years were recruited from 24 US areas. The rearrangement joins TRBV27 to TRBJ1-6; no clear D. The specimen was PBMCs or T cells enriched from blood (not recorded which). The TCR originated in a woman younger than 45 with acute COVID-19. CDR3 nucleotide sequence: TGTGCCAGCAGTTTAATGGTTGCGGGTAATTCACCCCTCCACTTT. Translated, it gives CASSLMVAGNSPLHF.